This T cell receptor beta chain was captured in a study of HIV-infected patients and healthy controls. General study points: HLA types of the donors remained undetermined. Healthy controls carried many MAIT alpha-chain CDR3s, while HIV+ repertoires had few.

Notes on this clonotype: The antigen is not known.

Whole blood was used without fractionation, so all unsorted peripheral T cells were included. As controls, some ten uninfected healthy donors gave samples, and a handful of gave two samples roughly 3 months apart. Alpha and beta constant-region primers primed reverse transcription of around 550 ng RNA. Separate chain-specific third strand synthesis with multiplexing indices produced the alpha and beta libraries. A 5' RACE adapter with a random hexamer and the SP2 primer site was joined to cDNA. One entry per CDR3 protein, called by TCRdb with MiXCR from the 5' RACE reads. The sample has roughly 18,000 distinct CDR3 sequences, 12% seen once. Trimming stripped 6 bases from V and 3 bases from J, with 8 bases between. Germline assignment: CDR1 MGHDK and CDR2 SYGVNS. This CDR3 spans 12 amino acids.

The sequenced sample was blood. The V gene is TRBV25-1, the J gene TRBJ1-2; a weak D match, TRBD1 (6 bases). This sequence was found in an adult in good health. This CDR3 reads CASSGQYYGYTF. The CDR3 DNA sequence: TGTGCCAGCAGCGGACAGTACTATGGCTACACCTTC.